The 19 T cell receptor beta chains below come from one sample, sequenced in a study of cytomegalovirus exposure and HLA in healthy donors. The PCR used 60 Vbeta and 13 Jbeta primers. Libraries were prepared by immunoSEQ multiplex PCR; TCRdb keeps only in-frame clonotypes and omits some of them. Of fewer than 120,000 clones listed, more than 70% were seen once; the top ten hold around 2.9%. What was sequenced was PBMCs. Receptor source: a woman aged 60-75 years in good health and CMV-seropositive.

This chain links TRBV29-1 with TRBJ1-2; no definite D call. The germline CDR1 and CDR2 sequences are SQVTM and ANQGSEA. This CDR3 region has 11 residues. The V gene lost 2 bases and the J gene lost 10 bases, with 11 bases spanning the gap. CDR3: CSVEWWPSYTF. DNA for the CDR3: TGCAGCGTTGAATGGTGGCCCTCCTACACCTTC.

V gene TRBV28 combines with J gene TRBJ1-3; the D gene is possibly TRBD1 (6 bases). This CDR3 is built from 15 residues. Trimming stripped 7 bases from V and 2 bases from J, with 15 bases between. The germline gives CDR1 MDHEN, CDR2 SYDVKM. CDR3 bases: TGTGCCAGCACCTATTGGGGGGGCCCTGGAAACACCATATATTTT. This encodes CASTYWGGPGNTIYF.

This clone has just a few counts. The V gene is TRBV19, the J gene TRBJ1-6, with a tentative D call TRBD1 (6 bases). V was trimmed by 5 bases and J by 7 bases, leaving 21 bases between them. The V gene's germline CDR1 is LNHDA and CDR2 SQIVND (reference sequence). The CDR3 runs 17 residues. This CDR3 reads CASSPWTAYRGNSPLHF. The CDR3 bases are TGTGCCAGTAGTCCCTGGACAGCCTATCGGGGAAATTCACCCCTCCACTTT.

The CDR3, as DNA: TGCGCCAGCAACTGGCTAGCGGGGGGGGATACGCAGTATTTT. Residues: CASNWLAGGDTQYF. The chain has TRBV10-2 and TRBJ2-3, with 12 positions matching TRBD2. V shed 7 bases, J shed 6 bases, and the junction held 5 bases outside the gene matches. This CDR3 has 14 amino acids. Germline CDR1 reads WSHSY; CDR2 reads SAAADI.

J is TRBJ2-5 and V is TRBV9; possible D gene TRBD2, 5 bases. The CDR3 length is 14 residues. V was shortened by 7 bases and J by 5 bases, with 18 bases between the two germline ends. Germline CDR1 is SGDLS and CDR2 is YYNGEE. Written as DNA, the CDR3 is TGTGCCAGCTCTTCCCGTGGAGAGGGTGAGACCCAGTACTTC. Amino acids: CASSSRGEGETQYF.

The CDR3 DNA reads TGTGCCAGCTTCCCCTATAGCAATCAGCCCCAGCATTTT. Its protein product is CASFPYSNQPQHF. The V and J genes are TRBV6-6 and TRBJ1-5; D is ambiguous. This CDR3 has 13 residues. V was cut by 8 bases and J by 0 bases, with 8 bases left in between. Germline V CDR1 and CDR2: MNHNY, SVGAGI (reference sequence).

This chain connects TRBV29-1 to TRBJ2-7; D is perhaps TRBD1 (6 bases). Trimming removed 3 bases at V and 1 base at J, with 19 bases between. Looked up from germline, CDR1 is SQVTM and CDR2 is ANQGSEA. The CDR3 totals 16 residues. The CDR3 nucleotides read TGCAGCGTTGATGGGGGCAGCAGGAGTGGGTCCTACGAGCAGTACTTC. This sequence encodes CSVDGGSRSGSYEQYF.

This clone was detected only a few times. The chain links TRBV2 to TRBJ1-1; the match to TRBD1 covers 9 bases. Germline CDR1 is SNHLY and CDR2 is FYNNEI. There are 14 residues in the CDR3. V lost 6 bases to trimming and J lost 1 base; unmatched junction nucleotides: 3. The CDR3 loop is CASRTTGGNTEAFF. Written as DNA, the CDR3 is TGTGCCAGCAGGACGACAGGGGGGAACACTGAAGCTTTCTTT.

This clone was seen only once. In DNA, the CDR3 is TGCGCCAGCAGCTACTCGGGACTAGGTGCCGGGGAGCTGTTTTTT. Translation gives CASSYSGLGAGELFF. This rearrangement joins TRBV5-1 to TRBJ2-2; the match to TRBD2 covers 8 bases. CDR3 length equals 15 residues. With V trimmed by 3 bases and J by 6 bases, 7 bases remained unmatched. The germline gives CDR1 SGHRS, CDR2 YFSETQ. The entire variable domain, with the rest obtained from reference TRBV5-1 and TRBJ2-2, is as follows: KAGVTQTPRYLIKTRGQQVTLSCSPISGHRSVSWYQQTPGQGLQFLFEYFSETQRNKGNFPGRFSGRQFSNSRSEMNVSTLELGDSALYLCASSYSGLGAGELFFGEGSRLTVL.

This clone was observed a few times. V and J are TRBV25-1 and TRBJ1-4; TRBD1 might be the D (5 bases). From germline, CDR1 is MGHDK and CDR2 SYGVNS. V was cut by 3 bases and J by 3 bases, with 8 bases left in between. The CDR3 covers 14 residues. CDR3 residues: CASSDREANEKLFF. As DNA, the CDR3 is TGTGCCAGCAGTGACAGGGAGGCTAATGAAAAACTGTTTTTT.

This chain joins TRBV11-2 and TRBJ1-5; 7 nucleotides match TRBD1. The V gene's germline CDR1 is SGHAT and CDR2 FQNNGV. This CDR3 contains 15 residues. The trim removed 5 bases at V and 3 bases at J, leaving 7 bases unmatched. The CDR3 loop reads CASSPGTVFNQPQHF. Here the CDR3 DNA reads TGTGCCAGCAGCCCCGGGACAGTGTTCAATCAGCCCCAGCATTTT.

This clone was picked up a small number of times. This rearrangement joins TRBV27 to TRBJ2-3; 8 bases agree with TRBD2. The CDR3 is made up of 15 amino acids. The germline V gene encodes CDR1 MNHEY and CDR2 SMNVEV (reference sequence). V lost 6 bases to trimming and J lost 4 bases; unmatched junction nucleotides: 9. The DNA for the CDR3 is TGTGCCAGCAGGGACGGGAGGGCCGGGGCAGATACGCAGTATTTT. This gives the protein CASRDGRAGADTQYF.

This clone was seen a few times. The CDR3 loop reads CASSVEEVWETQYF. The CDR3 DNA follows: TGTGCCAGCAGCGTGGAGGAGGTCTGGGAGACCCAGTACTTC. The chain uses TRBV6-1 and TRBJ2-5; maybe TRBD2 (5 bases). The V end was cut by 6 bases, the J end by 5 bases, with 16 bases between. Germline V gene lookup returns CDR1 MNHNS and CDR2 SASEGT. The CDR3 spans 14 residues.

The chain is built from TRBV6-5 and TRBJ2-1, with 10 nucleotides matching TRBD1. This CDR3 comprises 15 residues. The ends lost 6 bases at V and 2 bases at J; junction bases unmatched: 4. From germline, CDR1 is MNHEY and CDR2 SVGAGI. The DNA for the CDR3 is TGTGCCAGCAGGCCCGGGACAGGGGCCTACAATGAGCAGTTCTTC. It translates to CASRPGTGAYNEQFF.

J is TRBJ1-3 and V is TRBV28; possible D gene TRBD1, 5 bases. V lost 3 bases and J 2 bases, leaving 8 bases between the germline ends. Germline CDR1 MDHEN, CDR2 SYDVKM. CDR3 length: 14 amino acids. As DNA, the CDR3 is TGTGCCAGCAGTTTTGGGGGGACTGGAAACACCATATATTTT. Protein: CASSFGGTGNTIYF.

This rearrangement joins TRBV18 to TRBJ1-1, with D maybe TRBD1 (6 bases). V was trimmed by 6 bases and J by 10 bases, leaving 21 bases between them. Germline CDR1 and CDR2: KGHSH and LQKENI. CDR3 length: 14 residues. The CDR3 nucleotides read TGTGCCAGCTCGCCAACTGATAACAGGGTCAGAGCTTTCTTT. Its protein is CASSPTDNRVRAFF.

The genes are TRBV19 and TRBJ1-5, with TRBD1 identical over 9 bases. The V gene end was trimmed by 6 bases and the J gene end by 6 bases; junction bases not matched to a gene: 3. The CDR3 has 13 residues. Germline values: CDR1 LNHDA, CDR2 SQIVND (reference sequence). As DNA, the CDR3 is TGTGCCAGTAGAAGGACAGGGGTTCAGCCCCAGCATTTT. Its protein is CASRRTGVQPQHF.

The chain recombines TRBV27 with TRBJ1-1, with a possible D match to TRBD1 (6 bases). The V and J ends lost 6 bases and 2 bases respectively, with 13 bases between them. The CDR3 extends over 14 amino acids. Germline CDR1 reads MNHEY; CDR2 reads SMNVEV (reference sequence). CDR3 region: CASRPGTYNTEAFF. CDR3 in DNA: TGTGCCAGCAGACCCGGGACATACAACACTGAAGCTTTCTTT.

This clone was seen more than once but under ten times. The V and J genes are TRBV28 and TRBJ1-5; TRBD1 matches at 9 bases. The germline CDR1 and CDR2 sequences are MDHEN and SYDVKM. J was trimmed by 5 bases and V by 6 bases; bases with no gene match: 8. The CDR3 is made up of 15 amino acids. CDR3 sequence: CASSLGDRVDQPQHF. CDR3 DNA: TGTGCCAGCAGCCTAGGGGACAGGGTAGATCAGCCCCAGCATTTT.